This section outlines one T cell receptor beta chain sequence together with its context. This clone was seen a single time. Its target antigen remains unknown. Base qualities are not provided; no much larger clone lies one nucleotide away. The immunoSEQ Assay, a bias-controlled multiplex PCR, was used to amplify TCRbeta CDR3 regions from genomic DNA. The paper's processing steps were these. Nucleated cell counts per sample were estimated from amplification of reference gene primers within the assay. To quantify the absolute abundance of each unique TCRbeta CDR3 rearrangement, sequence reads were collapsed and filtered. For each sample, productive Simpson clonality was calculated as the square root of Simpson's diversity index across productive rearrangements. As stored in TCRdb, this immuneACCESS dataset retains in-frame rearrangements with V and J assigned. A fraction of the clones does not appear; measured against another copy, unresolved V genes explain less than half of the discrepancy, and the remainder lacks a known reason. V, J and clone size are taken as reported in that table, and D and trimming were inferred from the DNA itself. A total of some 230,000 clones appear in this sample, roughly 80% of them only once. 2% to 2.5% of the sample belongs to the ten largest clones.

The collaborating institutions used their own protocols to collect whole blood in K2EDTA tubes. For TCRbeta analysis, collaborators shipped samples as frozen whole blood, isolated PBMCs, or DNA extracted from either of those sample types. From the cysteine up to the phenylalanine, the CDR3 has a length of 13 residues. Only the CDR3 DNA stays, 39 bases, in frame from base 1. Looking up the germline V gene yields CDR1 SGHRS and CDR2 YFSETQ. The junction shows trimming of 6 bases on V and 3 bases on J, and the gene matches do not reach 5 bases of it. The data derive from a study of blood T cell repertoires in COVID-19 (dated by TCRdb to 2018 to 2021). As for the study more broadly: The collaborator samples originated in the United States, Italy and Spain and spanned the acute and convalescent phases of COVID-19. The prospective study material was composed of cDNA or gDNA derived from T cells, B-cell-depleted T cells, or PBMCs. Subjects who had been exposed to COVID-19, were actively infected with it, or had recovered from it provided the deeply sampled blood TCRbeta repertoires that made up the dataset. A freely available public database, intended as a resource for researchers studying the immune response to SARS-CoV-2, is where the repertoires were released. The samples were drawn from the first 160 participants of the ongoing ImmuneRACE study and from over 950 subjects provided by 6 global collaborators. The sample metadata nearly always contained a de-identified subject ID, COVID-19 status, age in years and sex. HLA class I and class II types, where available, came from metadata supplied by the sample provider rather than from assay-based typing.

Study-wide findings and limitations: How much clinical and demographic metadata was included differed by source and by participant, and the metadata was provided uncurated.

The chain joins TRBV5-1 to TRBJ2-7; 8 bases in the middle match TRBD2. The specimen was peripheral blood. This receptor was identified in a woman in her sixties or seventies with acute or convalescent COVID-19. The DNA is as follows: TGCGCCAGCAAAACGGGACTAGGCTACGAGCAGTACTTC. It specifies CASKTGLGYEQYF.